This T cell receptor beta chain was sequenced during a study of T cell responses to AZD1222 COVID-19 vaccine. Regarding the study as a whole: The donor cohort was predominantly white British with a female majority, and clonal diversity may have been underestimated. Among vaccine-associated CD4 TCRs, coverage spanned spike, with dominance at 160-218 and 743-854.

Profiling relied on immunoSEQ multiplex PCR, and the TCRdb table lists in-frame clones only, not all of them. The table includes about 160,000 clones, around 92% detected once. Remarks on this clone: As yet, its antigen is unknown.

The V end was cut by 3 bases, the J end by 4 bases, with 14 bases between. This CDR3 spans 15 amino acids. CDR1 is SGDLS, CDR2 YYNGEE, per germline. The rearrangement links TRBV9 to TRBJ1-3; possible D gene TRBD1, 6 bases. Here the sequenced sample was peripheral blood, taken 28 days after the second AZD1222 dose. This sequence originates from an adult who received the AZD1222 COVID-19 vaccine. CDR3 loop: CASSAWEGGGNTIYF. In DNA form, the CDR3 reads TGTGCCAGCAGCGCCTGGGAAGGGGGAGGAAACACCATATATTTT.